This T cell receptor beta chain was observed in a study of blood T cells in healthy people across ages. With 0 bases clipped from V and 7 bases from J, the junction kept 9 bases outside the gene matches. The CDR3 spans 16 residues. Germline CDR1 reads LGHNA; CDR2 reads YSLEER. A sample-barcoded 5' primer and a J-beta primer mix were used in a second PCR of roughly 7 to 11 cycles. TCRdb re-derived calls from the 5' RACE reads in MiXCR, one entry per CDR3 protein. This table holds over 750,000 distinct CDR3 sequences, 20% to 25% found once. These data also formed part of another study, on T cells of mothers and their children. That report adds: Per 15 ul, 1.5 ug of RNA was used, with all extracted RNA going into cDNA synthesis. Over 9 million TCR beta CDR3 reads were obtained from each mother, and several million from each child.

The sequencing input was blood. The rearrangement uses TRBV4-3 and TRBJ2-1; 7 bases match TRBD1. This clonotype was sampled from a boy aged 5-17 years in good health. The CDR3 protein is CASSQDATGPGNEQFF. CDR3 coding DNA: TGCGCCAGCAGCCAAGATGCGACAGGGCCGGGGAATGAGCAGTTCTTC.